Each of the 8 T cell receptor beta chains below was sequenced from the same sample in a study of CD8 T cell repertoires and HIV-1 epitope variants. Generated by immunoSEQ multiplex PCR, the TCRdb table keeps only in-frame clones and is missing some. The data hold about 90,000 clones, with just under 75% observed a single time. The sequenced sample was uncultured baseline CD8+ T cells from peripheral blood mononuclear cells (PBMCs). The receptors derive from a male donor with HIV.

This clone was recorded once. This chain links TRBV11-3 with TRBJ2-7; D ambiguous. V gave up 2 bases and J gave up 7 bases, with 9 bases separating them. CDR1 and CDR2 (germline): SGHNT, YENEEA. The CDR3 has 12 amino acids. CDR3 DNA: TGTGCCAGCAGCTTAAGTACGGGTGAGCAGTACTTC. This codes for CASSLSTGEQYF.

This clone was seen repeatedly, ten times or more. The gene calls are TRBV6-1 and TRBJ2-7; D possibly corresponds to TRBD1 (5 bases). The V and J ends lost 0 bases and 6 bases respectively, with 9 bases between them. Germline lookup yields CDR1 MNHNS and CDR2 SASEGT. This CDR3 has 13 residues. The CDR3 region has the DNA TGTGCCAGCAGTGAAGCTTCCCAGGGCGAGCAGTACTTC. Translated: CASSEASQGEQYF.

The CDR3 here is CASSPNLGLGDEQFF. The CDR3, as DNA: TGTGCCAGCAGTCCGAACCTGGGACTGGGAGATGAGCAGTTCTTC. The gene calls are TRBV28 and TRBJ2-1; maybe TRBD2 (6 bases). The CDR3 loop spans 15 amino acids. The germline gives CDR1 MDHEN, CDR2 SYDVKM. Trimming removed 5 bases at V and 8 bases at J, with 19 bases between.

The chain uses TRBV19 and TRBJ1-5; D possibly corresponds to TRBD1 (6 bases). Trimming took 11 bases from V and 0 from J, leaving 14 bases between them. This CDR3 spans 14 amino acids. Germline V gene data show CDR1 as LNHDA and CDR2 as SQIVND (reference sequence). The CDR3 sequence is CAGATGNSNQPQHF. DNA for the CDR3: TGTGCCGGAGCCACAGGGAATAGCAATCAGCCCCAGCATTTT.

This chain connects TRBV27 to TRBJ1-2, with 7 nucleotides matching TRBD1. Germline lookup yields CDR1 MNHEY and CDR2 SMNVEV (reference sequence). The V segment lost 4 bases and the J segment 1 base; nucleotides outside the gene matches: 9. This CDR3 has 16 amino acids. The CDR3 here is CASSSIGDSFNYGYTF. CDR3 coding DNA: TGTGCCAGCAGTTCCATCGGGGACAGTTTTAACTATGGCTACACCTTC.

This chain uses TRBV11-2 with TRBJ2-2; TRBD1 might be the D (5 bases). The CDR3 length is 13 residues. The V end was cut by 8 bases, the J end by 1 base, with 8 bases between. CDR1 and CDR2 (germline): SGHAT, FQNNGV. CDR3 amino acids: CASGAGNTGELFF. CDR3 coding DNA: TGTGCCAGCGGGGCAGGGAACACCGGGGAGCTGTTTTTT. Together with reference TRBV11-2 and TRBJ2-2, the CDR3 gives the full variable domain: EAGVAQSPRYKIIEKRQSVAFWCNPISGHATLYWYQQILGQGPKLLIQFQNNGVVDDSQLPKDRFSAERLKGVDSTLKIQPAKLEDSAVYLCASGAGNTGELFFGEGSRLTVL.

CDR3 sequence reads: CASGGEWPDTQYF. For the CDR3, the DNA is TGTGCCAGTGGGGGGGAATGGCCAGATACGCAGTATTTT. The chain has TRBV28 and TRBJ2-3; 7 bases are a match to TRBD2. Trimming cost V 9 bases and J 4 bases; bases outside gene matches: 7. This CDR3 contains 13 residues. Germline values: CDR1 MDHEN, CDR2 SYDVKM.

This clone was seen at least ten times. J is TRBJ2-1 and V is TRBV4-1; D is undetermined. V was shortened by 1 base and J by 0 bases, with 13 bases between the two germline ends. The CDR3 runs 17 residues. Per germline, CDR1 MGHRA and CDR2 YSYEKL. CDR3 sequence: CASSQVDLGVSYNEQFF. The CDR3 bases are TGCGCCAGCAGCCAAGTCGATCTAGGAGTCTCCTACAATGAGCAGTTCTTC.